This T cell receptor beta chain was captured by sequencing in a study of T-cell reconstitution after alpha-beta-depleted transplantation in children. This clonotype was recorded a few times. Its antigen is not identified. Whole-study findings and limits: The main origin of T-cell counts and diversity one year after transplant was newly produced T cells. Elevated TCRbeta diversity at day 60 was traced, in some patients, to surviving recipient T cells and thymic progenitors. There were reportedly several hundred expanded graft clones from which alpha-beta T cells came about two months after transplant.

Preparing the TCRbeta library involved the use of unique molecular identifiers. TCRdb itself ran the PCR reads through MiXCR, one entry per CDR3 protein. The sample comprises a few hundred thousand distinct CDR3 sequences, 10% to 15% of which are singletons, and around 2.2% rests with the top ten. The sequence derives from a male patient younger than 18 who had a stem cell transplant for acute myeloid leukemia, so the T cells may come from the graft donor. Source: PBMCs, mostly from graft donor cells, taken 360 days after TCRalphabeta/CD19-depleted stem cell transplant.

The chain's CDR3 is CASSGLAGQFF. Here the CDR3 DNA reads TGTGCCAGCAGTGGACTAGCGGGACAGTTCTTC. This chain joins TRBV12-3 or TRBV12-4 and TRBJ2-1; 12 bases align to TRBD2. The CDR3 spans 11 residues. Unmatched junction bases numbered 0, after V lost 5 bases and J lost 13 bases.